This T cell receptor (beta chain) was sequenced during a study of T cell responses to AZD1222 COVID-19 vaccine. Notes on the study in general: An increase in Spike-specific TCR breadth and depth was observed after two AZD1222 doses.

Profiled with immunoSEQ multiplex PCR; TCRdb holds only in-frame clones, not every one. The sample consists of 100,000 to 150,000 clones, approximately 88% of them appearing once. CDR3 size: 12 residues. Germline V gene data show CDR1 as SGHNT and CDR2 as YYREEE (reference sequence). V gave up 6 bases and J gave up 4 bases, with 11 bases separating them. Notes on this clone: Its specificity is not known.

This chain connects TRBV5-4 to TRBJ2-7, with a possible D match to TRBD1 (6 bases). Here the sequenced sample was peripheral blood, taken on day 0 of AZD1222 vaccination. This TCR was sampled from an adult in good health. DNA for the CDR3: TGTGCCAGCAAGGGGGTTGAGTACGAGCAGTACTTC. This sequence encodes CASKGVEYEQYF.